This T cell receptor (beta chain) was documented in a study of siplizumab effects on memory and regulatory T cells. TCRdb keeps only in-frame clones here, not all; method: immunoSEQ multiplex PCR. Of approximately 60,000 clones in the sample, about 80% were seen once. There are 14 residues in the CDR3. V lost 6 bases and J lost 7, with 16 bases in between. Sequencing was performed on memory CD4+ T cells sorted from blood. This TCR derives from a human donor in good health. This chain links TRBV5-3 with TRBJ1-4, with D possibly TRBD1 on 6 matching bases. TRBV5-3 is an open reading frame whose function is uncertain. Here the CDR3 reads CARTIPGHLEKLFF. In DNA, the CDR3 is TGTGCCAGAACCATACCGGGACACCTTGAAAAACTGTTTTTT.